This T cell receptor beta chain was captured in a study of blood T cells in healthy people across ages. Study-level findings and limits: Higher naive T cell percentage went strongly together with higher TCR beta diversity. Roughly linearly, TCR beta diversity per million T cells fell as age increased. Compared with aged donors, long-lived donors showed fewer expanded clones, suggesting selection.

Worth noting for this clonotype: Its target is not known. Its ends do not fully match the called genes, so a read error is possible.

The study isolated at least 6 million PBMCs from each sample. Sample-barcoded 5' priming and a J-beta primer mix drove a second PCR of about 7 to 12 cycles. One entry per CDR3 protein, called by TCRdb with MiXCR from the 5' RACE reads. The data show some 1.6 million distinct CDR3 sequences, with about 31% seen just once and around 11% held by the top ten. This sequence originates from a woman under 40 in good health. Sample: blood.

CDR3 DNA: TGTGACAGCAGACCTACAGGGGGCGAGCAGTACTTC. Amino acids: CDSRPTGGEQYF. The chain combines TRBV28 with TRBJ2-7, with 8 bases identical to TRBD1. CDR1 and CDR2 from the germline V gene are MDHEN and SYDVKM. There are 12 residues in the CDR3.